This T cell receptor beta chain was captured in a study of T-cell reconstitution after alpha-beta-depleted transplantation in children (dated by TCRdb to 2016 to 2018). For context, the study as a whole: Using TCR repertoire profiling, the study quantitatively followed how T-cell immune reconstitution unfolded in children after TCRalphabeta/CD19-depleted allogeneic hematopoietic cell transplantation.

Study-wide conclusions, independent of this receptor: The frequencies of hyperexpanded clones fell over the following months, and after one year, T-cell counts and TCRbeta diversity were mostly attributed to newly produced T cells. Apparently early alphabetaT-cell count recovery about two months after transplant reportedly relied on only several hundred rapidly expanded clones derived from non-depleted graft cells. The high TCRbeta diversity at day 60 in some patients was ascribed to recipient T cells and intrathymic progenitors that had survived conditioning.

Trimming leaves V shorter by 6 bases and J shorter by 4 bases, with the junction holding 9 bases beyond the gene matches. Reading from cysteine to phenylalanine, the CDR3 counts 15 amino acids. Kept here is only the CDR3 DNA, which spans 45 bases and is read in frame from base 1. Library preparation was by PCR. Sequenced using an Illumina HiSeq 2500. TCR library preparation used molecular barcoding, with unique molecular identifiers applied to normalize quantification of the TCRbeta repertoire. TCRdb handled the public reads itself, with Q25 trimming in fastp and clone calling in MiXCR, and kept productive beta chains. Rows are unified per CDR3 protein, each entry keeping the most common DNA and genes. The sample table contains just under 350,000 distinct CDR3 sequences; only one count was recorded for roughly 16% of them. The leading ten clones occupy just over 40% of the sample. Notes on this clonotype: Its cognate antigen has yet to be identified. Nothing much larger sits one base from this clone, and base qualities are not available.

The label giving this sample's treatment or condition can be read as: allogeneic hematopoietic cell transplantation with graft depleted of TCRalphabeta T cells and CD19 B cells. The transplant recipients were children given TCRalphabeta/CD19-depleted allogeneic hematopoietic cell grafts. Sample: PBMCs, mostly from graft donor cells, taken 360 days after TCRalphabeta/CD19-depleted stem cell transplant. The rearrangement joined TRBV12-3 or TRBV12-4 to TRBJ1-5, with TRBD1 matching 7 junction bases. The TCR was taken from a male patient under 10 years old who had a stem cell transplant for acute lymphoblastic leukemia, so the T cells may come from the graft donor. CDR3 loop: CASSQTGDGNQPQHF. DNA sequence: TGTGCCAGCAGCCAAACAGGGGATGGAAATCAGCCCCAGCATTTT.